These T cell receptor beta chains were read from a single sample in a study of T-cell reconstitution after alpha-beta-depleted transplantation in children. One entry per CDR3 protein, called by TCRdb with MiXCR from the PCR reads. The data contain some 490,000 distinct CDR3 sequences, approximately 12% of them singletons. The sample consisted of PBMCs from the stem cell graft donor, taken from the stem cell graft. The source is a human donor who donated a stem cell graft to a child with combined immunodeficiency. Both conserved end residues are trimmed from each CDR3. The order of the fields is clone size, V gene, D gene, CDR3 protein. A D gene is named only where the DNA matches it firmly. Size values are once, few and many counts, or a class for expanded clones, and some rows have none.

clone_size: -
v_call: TRBV29-1
d_call: -
cdr3_aa: SVGADAEVF

clone_size: few
v_call: TRBV29-1
d_call: -
cdr3_aa: SVGRGSPRNTDTQY

clone_size: few
v_call: TRBV4-3
d_call: -
cdr3_aa: ASSQGGRGTGNTIY

clone_size: -
v_call: TRBV7-2
d_call: -
cdr3_aa: ASSLGSNQY

clone_size: few
v_call: TRBV5-1
d_call: -
cdr3_aa: ASSLIQGGYEQY

clone_size: few
v_call: TRBV11-2
d_call: -
cdr3_aa: ASSLEGTYTDTQY

clone_size: -
v_call: TRBV4-3
d_call: -
cdr3_aa: ASSQGVQGGYEQY

clone_size: -
v_call: TRBV5-6
d_call: -
cdr3_aa: ASSSLRIVLETQY

clone_size: many
v_call: TRBV5-1
d_call: TRBD2
cdr3_aa: ASSFSGESYEQY

clone_size: -
v_call: TRBV12-3/TRBV12-4
d_call: -
cdr3_aa: ASTLEGDPKEQY

clone_size: many
v_call: TRBV20-1
d_call: -
cdr3_aa: SARHTGRSDEKLF

clone_size: many
v_call: TRBV6-5
d_call: -
cdr3_aa: ASSSLSGNTIY

clone_size: few
v_call: TRBV12-3/TRBV12-4
d_call: -
cdr3_aa: ASSAGTSDYEQY

clone_size: -
v_call: TRBV3-1
d_call: -
cdr3_aa: ASSKVSRQETQY

clone_size: -
v_call: TRBV11-2
d_call: TRBD1
cdr3_aa: ASSPRTGINTGELF

clone_size: few
v_call: TRBV6-5
d_call: TRBD1
cdr3_aa: ASLDREGQPQH

clone_size: -
v_call: TRBV18
d_call: -
cdr3_aa: ASSPAQNTEAF

clone_size: many
v_call: TRBV27
d_call: TRBD2
cdr3_aa: ASSTLLAGGPHNEQF

clone_size: -
v_call: TRBV5-1
d_call: -
cdr3_aa: ASSAQFQGGATEAF

clone_size: -
v_call: TRBV15
d_call: -
cdr3_aa: ATTPDLGASNEQY

clone_size: many
v_call: TRBV5-1
d_call: -
cdr3_aa: ASSWAGERDEQY

clone_size: many
v_call: TRBV15
d_call: -
cdr3_aa: ATSSAVGAGFTGELF

clone_size: few
v_call: TRBV6-2/TRBV6-3
d_call: TRBD2
cdr3_aa: ASSWTSGSRELF

clone_size: few
v_call: TRBV12-3/TRBV12-4
d_call: -
cdr3_aa: ASSPHGQRQETQY

clone_size: -
v_call: TRBV6-5
d_call: -
cdr3_aa: ASSSARVGRGPDTQY

clone_size: few
v_call: TRBV10-3
d_call: TRBD2
cdr3_aa: AIRGAGGHYEQY

clone_size: many
v_call: TRBV4-3
d_call: TRBD1
cdr3_aa: ASSQEDRGQETQY

clone_size: -
v_call: TRBV2
d_call: -
cdr3_aa: ASSPGTSNGWTQY

clone_size: -
v_call: TRBV12-3/TRBV12-4
d_call: TRBD1
cdr3_aa: ASRPRDSSNYGYT

clone_size: -
v_call: TRBV29-1
d_call: TRBD2
cdr3_aa: SAQVAGTDTQY

clone_size: -
v_call: TRBV9
d_call: -
cdr3_aa: ASSVATMPAPGNEQF

clone_size: -
v_call: TRBV15
d_call: -
cdr3_aa: ATSGTGGSRLADNEQF

clone_size: many
v_call: TRBV10-3
d_call: -
cdr3_aa: AISDPLRITNEQF

clone_size: -
v_call: TRBV7-9
d_call: -
cdr3_aa: ASSSGESQETQY

clone_size: -
v_call: TRBV7-7
d_call: -
cdr3_aa: ASSLTSLGELF

clone_size: many
v_call: TRBV29-1
d_call: -
cdr3_aa: SVGGRGTYNEQF

clone_size: -
v_call: TRBV11-2
d_call: TRBD2
cdr3_aa: ASSLGGVAGTDTQY

clone_size: many
v_call: TRBV9
d_call: TRBD2
cdr3_aa: ASSVGGGRSYNEQF

clone_size: few
v_call: TRBV24-1
d_call: TRBD2
cdr3_aa: ATSDSGGGRETQY

clone_size: -
v_call: TRBV25-1
d_call: TRBD1
cdr3_aa: ASSEWPTGVYNEQF

clone_size: many
v_call: TRBV13
d_call: -
cdr3_aa: ASSDKDANTEAF

clone_size: many
v_call: TRBV7-3
d_call: TRBD2
cdr3_aa: ASSPNSGRARNEQF

clone_size: few
v_call: TRBV18
d_call: -
cdr3_aa: ASSPERGSTDTQY

clone_size: many
v_call: TRBV2
d_call: -
cdr3_aa: ASRGQWGTEAF

clone_size: -
v_call: TRBV7-9
d_call: TRBD1
cdr3_aa: ASSSTGQGYTEAF

clone_size: -
v_call: TRBV6-4
d_call: TRBD2
cdr3_aa: ASRGTSWTDTQY